These 4 T cell receptor beta chains came from one sample sequenced in a study of tumor-infiltrating lymphocytes in primary liver carcinoma. Making TCR beta cDNA involved 400 to 600 ng total RNA and a constant-region primer. TCR beta libraries came from three nested multiplex PCR rounds using slightly modified ARM-PCR. Both of the initial two PCR rounds ran for roughly 11 cycles and employed TRBV1-TRBV30 forward primers alongside a C-beta reverse primer. TCRdb reprocessed the multiplex PCR reads with MiXCR, giving one entry per CDR3 protein. The sample lists about 64,000 distinct CDR3 sequences, over 60% occurring once. From approximately 20-30 mg of unsorted bulk tissue, DNA and RNA were co-extracted together. The sample consisted of liver tumor tissue from sampling region 4. Subset indicated: tumor region T4, right-lateral pole. The receptors were sampled from a man between 40 and 49 years old with primary liver carcinoma and hepatitis B virus infection.

J is TRBJ1-1 and V is TRBV12-3 or TRBV12-4; no definite D call. Deletions cut 7 bases from V and 4 bases from J, with 19 bases between. This CDR3 is built from 15 residues. CDR3 region: CASTPRVSQRTEAFF. Here the CDR3 DNA reads TGTGCCAGCACTCCACGGGTGTCCCAGCGCACTGAAGCTTTCTTT.

V and J are TRBV19 and TRBJ2-2, with D perhaps matching TRBD2 (6 bases). Deletions cut 6 bases from V and 6 bases from J, with 17 bases between. CDR1 and CDR2 (germline): LNHDA, SQIVND (reference sequence). There are 15 residues in the CDR3. CDR3 DNA sequence: TGTGCCAGTAGGTTCGTGGGAGGTCGGGCCGGGGAGCTGTTTTTT. Protein product: CASRFVGGRAGELFF.

Details on this clonotype: The junction and the germline gene differ at one end; a read error may be behind it. The chain combines TRBV5-5 with TRBJ2-1; D gene uncertain. Germline CDR1 reads SGHKS; CDR2 reads YYEKEE (reference sequence). CDR3 length: 15 amino acids. The CDR3 DNA follows: TGTGCCAGCAGCCCTGGCCAGGTTTCCTGCAATGAGCAGTTCTTC. Amino acids: CASSPGQVSCNEQFF.

Concerning this clonotype: The junction departs from germline at one end; a sequencing error may be responsible. The chain is built from TRBV29-1 and TRBJ2-5; D is perhaps TRBD1 or TRBD2 (5 bases each). This CDR3 comprises 15 residues. Germline V gene sequence: CDR1 SQVTM, CDR2 ANQGSEA. The CDR3 region has the DNA TGCAGCGTTGGCCTCCCGGGTGAGGATCAAGGGACCCGGTACTTC. It translates to CSVGLPGEDQGTRYF.